This TCR beta chain was sequenced for a study of blood T cell repertoires in COVID-19 (TCRdb year 2020). About the investigation overall: Collaborator samples came from the United States, Italy and Spain and covered acute and convalescent phases of COVID-19. The material from the prospective study consisted of cDNA or gDNA derived from T cells, B-cell-depleted T cells, or PBMCs. Subjects who had been exposed to COVID-19, were actively infected with it, or had recovered from it provided the deeply sampled blood TCRbeta repertoires that made up the dataset. A freely available public database, intended as a resource for researchers studying the immune response to SARS-CoV-2, is where the repertoires were released. The samples were drawn from two sources: the first 160 participants of the ongoing ImmuneRACE study, and some 1,300 subjects contributed by 6 global collaborators. Nearly every sample came with metadata listing a de-identified subject ID, COVID-19 status, age in years and sex. Where available, HLA class I and class II types were obtained from metadata supplied by the sample provider rather than from assay-based typing. The paper as a whole reports these results and caveats: Clinical and demographic metadata were provided uncurated, with the amount varying by source and participant.

Taken from cysteine to phenylalanine, the CDR3 has 13 residues. Only the CDR3 region is kept as DNA, spanning 39 bases read in frame from base 1. The junction shows trimming of 5 bases on V and 4 bases on J, plus 8 bases between the germline ends. CDR1 and CDR2 (SSHAT, FNYEAQ) derive from the germline V gene (reference sequence). Whole blood was collected in K2EDTA tubes by collaborating institutions according to the institutions' own protocols. For TCRbeta analysis, collaborators shipped samples in one of three forms: frozen whole blood, isolated PBMCs, or DNA extracted from either of those sample types. TCRbeta CDR3 regions were amplified from genomic DNA by means of the immunoSEQ Assay, a bias-controlled multiplex PCR. The authors' pipeline ran thus. The number of nucleated cells in each sample was estimated by amplification of reference gene primers within the assay. To quantify the absolute abundance of each unique TCRbeta CDR3 rearrangement, sequence reads were collapsed and filtered. For each sample, productive Simpson clonality was calculated by taking the square root of Simpson's diversity index across productive rearrangements. The table was pulled from immuneACCESS by TCRdb, which kept in-frame rearrangements only. Such tables lose some clones; where checked, under half of the loss comes from unresolved V genes, and the rest has no known cause. The D gene and trimming were derived from the DNA, and the V and J assignments and clone size from that table. Here the sample has around 160,000 clones; about 81% occur a single time. About 11% of the sample comes from the top ten.

To note about this clone: This receptor's antigen is unknown. It has no much larger one-base neighbor in the sample; base qualities were not kept.

The receptor comes from a human donor in a cohort sampled during active COVID-19. Sequencing used peripheral blood. The rearrangement joined TRBV7-7 to TRBJ2-2; the D segment could be TRBD1, given 6 matching bases. The DNA sequence reads TGTGCCAGCAGCACAGGGCCCACCGGGGAGCTGTTTTTT. Protein translation: CASSTGPTGELFF.